Sequencing of this T cell receptor beta chain was carried out in a study of CDR3 diversity in severe acne. The CDR3 has 17 residues. Trimming removed 6 bases from V and 0 bases from J; junction bases left unmatched: 10. Germline-derived CDR1 and CDR2 are KGHSH and LQKENI. TCRdb recomputed calls from the PCR reads with MiXCR, one row per CDR3 protein. The sample contains over 90,000 distinct CDR3 sequences, around 56% of which appear only once. This clonotype was found a few times. The chain is built from TRBV18 and TRBJ2-2, with TRBD2 matching over 7 bases. The TCR sequence derives from a male donor with acne. Sequencing input: blood. Written as DNA, the CDR3 is TGTGCCAGCTCTCCCTTGAGCGGGAACGCGAACACCGGGGAGCTGTTTTTT. It yields the protein CASSPLSGNANTGELFF.